This TCR beta chain was retrieved from a study of blood T cell repertoires in COVID-19. Whole-study context: Sources were T cells, B-cell-depleted T cells, or PBMCs; the material itself was cDNA or gDNA.

The V gene's germline CDR1 is SEHNR and CDR2 FQNEAQ (reference sequence). V lost 2 bases to trimming and J lost 5 bases; unmatched junction nucleotides: 5. The CDR3 is 14 residues long. Measured with immunoSEQ multiplex PCR; TCRdb has only the in-frame clones, and not every one. This table has tens of thousands of clones, more than 70% appearing once. The chain combines TRBV7-9 with TRBJ2-5; 7 nucleotides match TRBD2. The origin of this receptor is a human donor with active COVID-19. The donor label of this sample is uncertain. Sequenced sample: peripheral blood. CDR3 loop: CASSLRREFETQYF. DNA of the CDR3: TGTGCCAGCAGCTTACGGCGGGAGTTTGAGACCCAGTACTTC.